What follows are 2 T cell receptor beta chains derived from one specimen sequenced in a study of human thymus T cells. Corrective cardiac operations yielded the resected thymus tissue. Repertoires were generated with immunoSEQ multiplex PCR, while TCRdb's copy carries only in-frame clones and drops some. Of 78,000 or so clones in the sample, approximately 97% were seen once. What was sequenced was thymus tissue. These receptors came from a boy under two years old with a congenital heart defect but otherwise immunologically healthy.

The V and J genes are TRBV9 and TRBJ1-1; TRBD1 matches at 11 bases. CDR3 length equals 16 residues. The trim removed 4 bases at V and 5 bases at J, leaving 10 bases unmatched. Germline loops: CDR1 SGDLS, CDR2 YYNGEE. DNA for the CDR3: TGTGCCAGCAGCCTCCGGACAGGGGGCGAAGGAACTGAAGCTTTCTTT. It translates to CASSLRTGGEGTEAFF.

V gene TRBV27 combines with J gene TRBJ1-3; no reliable D call. V dropped 6 bases and J dropped 1 base, with 10 bases sitting between them. The CDR3 contains 14 residues. Per the germline V gene, CDR1 is MNHEY and CDR2 is SMNVEV (reference sequence). The CDR3 loop reads CASRRSKSGNTIYF. Here the CDR3 DNA reads TGTGCCAGCAGACGGAGTAAATCTGGAAACACCATATATTTT.